These 20 T cell receptor beta chains share one sample of origin, sequenced in a study of T cells expressing NK-cell markers. Using the 5' RACE reads, TCRdb records one entry per CDR3 protein without DNA. The record lists around 470,000 distinct CDR3 sequences, of which the ten most abundant hold 1.4%. Sequenced sample: blood T cells: a sorted CD56 or NKG2C T cell subset, CD4+ or CD8+ T cells, or bulk PBMC T cells (not recorded which). The source is a woman aged 50 to 60 in good health.

This sequence joins TRBV20-1 and TRBJ2-7; the TCRdb call, TRBD2, lacks DNA for checking. Germline V CDR1 and CDR2: DFQATT, SNEGSKA (reference sequence). The CDR3 loop spans 12 amino acids. Here the CDR3 reads CSASTPLVEQYF.

The rearrangement joins TRBV7-3 to TRBJ2-1; TCRdb reports TRBD1, a call that lacks DNA to check it against. This CDR3 contains 17 residues. CDR1 and CDR2 from the germline V gene are SGHTA and FQGTGA. The CDR3 here is CASSSPGHISSYNEQFF.

V gene TRBV29-1 combines with J gene TRBJ2-6. Germline V lookup: CDR1 SQVTM, CDR2 ANQGSEA. The CDR3 spans 14 residues. The CDR3 sequence is CSVLGSTGANVLTF.

The rearrangement links TRBV7-2 to TRBJ2-1; the TCRdb D gene call, TRBD1, has no DNA to confirm it. This CDR3 spans 14 amino acids. Per germline, CDR1 SGHTA and CDR2 FQGNSA. The CDR3 loop is CASSSRGRHNEQFF. Variable domain in full (rest from reference TRBV7-2 and TRBJ2-1): GAGVSQSPSNKVTEKGKDVELRCDPISGHTALYWYRQSLGQGLEFLIYFQGNSAPDKSGLPSDRFSAERTGGSVSTLTIQRTQQEDSAVYLCASSSRGRHNEQFFGPGTRLTVL.

The chain recombines TRBV12-3 or TRBV12-4 with TRBJ1-4; TCRdb reports TRBD1, a call that lacks DNA to check it against. The CDR3 contains 13 residues. CDR3: CATQDPRGEKLFF.

This chain uses TRBV7-3 with TRBJ1-6. The CDR3 totals 13 residues. The germline V gene has CDR1 SGHTA and CDR2 FQGTGA. CDR3 sequence: CASSLQVHSPLHF.

This CDR3 reads CASMGQGVGDYGYTF. The V and J genes are TRBV19 and TRBJ1-2; TCRdb outputs TRBD1, but without DNA this stays unchecked. The CDR3 consists of 15 residues. Germline-derived CDR1 and CDR2 are LNHDA and SQIVND (reference sequence). Using reference TRBV19 and TRBJ1-2 for the parts outside the CDR3, the full variable domain is DGGITQSPKYLFRKEGQNVTLSCEQNLNHDAMYWYRQDPGQGLRLIYYSQIVNDFQKGDIAEGYSVSREKKESFPLTVTSAQKNPTAFYLCASMGQGVGDYGYTFGSGTRLTVV.

The CDR3 is CASSLVGTSSQETQYF. V usage is TRBV5-1 and J usage is TRBJ2-5; checking the TCRdb D call of TRBD2 is not possible without DNA. This CDR3 region has 16 residues. The germline gives CDR1 SGHRS, CDR2 YFSETQ.

CDR3 loop: CASSTLTPTDTQYF. The chain has TRBV4-2 and TRBJ2-3; TCRdb picks TRBD1, but there is no DNA to check that call. Germline-derived CDR1 and CDR2 are LGHNA and YNFKEQ. This CDR3 spans 14 amino acids.

The V call is TRBV2, the J call TRBJ1-5. The CDR3 extends over 15 amino acids. Germline-derived CDR1 and CDR2 are SNHLY and FYNNEI. The CDR3: CASSENVGSNQPQHF.

The CDR3 loop is CSARVLDPTYEQYF. V usage is TRBV20-1 and J usage is TRBJ2-7. CDR1 is DFQATT and CDR2 is SNEGSKA in the germline V gene (reference sequence). The CDR3 is made up of 14 amino acids.

The rearrangement uses TRBV20-1 and TRBJ1-2. The germline V gene has CDR1 DFQATT and CDR2 SNEGSKA (reference sequence). The CDR3 loop spans 12 amino acids. CDR3 residues: CSAQRTNYGYTF.

The chain carries TRBV29-1 and TRBJ1-3; TCRdb's assignment of TRBD1 cannot be checked, as there is no DNA. The CDR3 runs to 14 residues. Germline CDR1 is SQVTM and CDR2 is ANQGSEA. The CDR3: CSARGGNSGNTIYF.

This rearrangement joins TRBV12-3 or TRBV12-4 to TRBJ2-3; the TCRdb D gene call, TRBD2, has no DNA to confirm it. The CDR3 has 14 amino acids. CDR3 protein: CASSFGTTSNTQYF.

The chain employs TRBV20-1 and TRBJ2-5; the TRBD1 assignment by TCRdb is unverifiable without DNA. CDR3 size: 15 residues. CDR1 and CDR2 (germline): DFQATT, SNEGSKA (reference sequence). The CDR3 loop reads CSARDPGGRGETQYF.

The V and J genes are TRBV4-1 and TRBJ1-1; there is no DNA to check the TCRdb D call of TRBD1. From germline, CDR1 is MGHRA and CDR2 YSYEKL. There are 17 residues in the CDR3. The CDR3 sequence: CATRALRYRAMNTEAFF.

The chain uses TRBV11-3 and TRBJ2-7; no DNA is available, so the TRBD2 call from TCRdb remains unchecked. The length of the CDR3 is 14 residues. CDR1 and CDR2 from the germline V gene are SGHNT and YENEEA. The chain's CDR3 is CASSPQPASLGQYF.

The genes are TRBV2 and TRBJ2-2; TCRdb designates TRBD1, a call that cannot be tested without DNA. The CDR3 runs 15 residues. The germline gives CDR1 SNHLY, CDR2 FYNNEI. CDR3 sequence reads: CASNGGRARTGELFF.

The V and J genes are TRBV12-3 or TRBV12-4 and TRBJ1-4; TCRdb designates TRBD1, a call that cannot be tested without DNA. The CDR3 covers 14 residues. CDR3 in amino acids: CASSPTPNDWKLFF.

The V call is TRBV29-1, the J call TRBJ2-5; TCRdb's D call of TRBD1 is untestable without DNA. Germline V gene lookup returns CDR1 SQVTM and CDR2 ANQGSEA. The CDR3 length is 14 residues. CDR3 region: CSVAGQVSGETQYF.